One and the same sample provided the 18 T cell receptor beta chains below, sequenced in a study of OX40 agonist ivuxolimab in advanced cancers. Profiling relied on immunoSEQ multiplex PCR, and the TCRdb table lists in-frame clones only, not all of them. The sample carries about 91,000 clones, 80% to 90% recorded once. The sequencing here drew on CD4+ or CD8+ T cells sorted from blood, taken in a trial of the OX40 agonist ivuxolimab. The origin of the receptors is an adult with an advanced solid tumor such as melanoma, head and neck, liver or kidney cancer.

V usage is TRBV12-2 and J usage is TRBJ2-1; no DNA check was done on the table's D call, TRBD2. TRBV12-2 is a recognized pseudogene. CDR3 size: 13 residues. The CDR3, as DNA: TGTGCAAGTCGCTTAGACTGGTGGAATGAGCAGTTCTTC. It codes for CASRLDWWNEQFF.

J is TRBJ1-5 and V is TRBV4-1; D remains ambiguous. The germline V gene has CDR1 MGHRA and CDR2 YSYEKL. The CDR3 length is 13 residues. V was shortened by 1 base and J by 5 bases, with 6 bases between the two germline ends. The CDR3 sequence is CASSQAADQPQHF. The CDR3 coding sequence is TGCGCCAGCAGCCAAGCGGCAGATCAGCCCCAGCATTTT.

With respect to this clone: This CDR3 is also generated by other DNA sequences in the sample. This chain uses TRBV28 with TRBJ2-7, with D unresolved. This CDR3 spans 11 amino acids. CDR1 is MDHEN and CDR2 is SYDVKM in the germline V gene. Trimming stripped 4 bases from V and 3 bases from J, with 4 bases between. CDR3 nucleotides: TGTGCCAGCAGTTCCCGCTACGAGCAGTACTTC. This translates into CASSSRYEQYF.

The V gene is TRBV5-1, the J gene TRBJ2-6; D is unclear. Deletions cut 1 base from V and 0 bases from J, with 8 bases between. Per the germline V gene, CDR1 is SGHRS and CDR2 is YFSETQ. The CDR3 contains 16 residues. CDR3 region: CASSLRVDSGANVLTF. CDR3 DNA sequence: TGCGCCAGCAGCTTGCGGGTCGACTCTGGGGCCAACGTCCTGACTTTC.

The chain joins TRBV10-2 to TRBJ2-5; D is uncertain. Germline CDR1 and CDR2: WSHSY and SAAADI. The germline V and J ends were trimmed by 6 bases and 7 bases, with 12 bases remaining between them. The CDR3 is made up of 12 amino acids. The CDR3 DNA is TGCGCCAGCAGGGACGGGTGGGGGACCCAGTACTTC. Protein product: CASRDGWGTQYF.

The chain recombines TRBV18 with TRBJ2-7, with TRBD1 as a possible D gene (5 bases). Trimming pared 4 bases from V and 2 bases from J, leaving 12 bases between. Germline values: CDR1 KGHSH, CDR2 LQKENI. The CDR3 spans 14 residues. CDR3 coding DNA: TGTGCCAGCTCACGTGGGGCAGCAACCTACGAGCAGTACTTC. Protein: CASSRGAATYEQYF.

This chain connects TRBV9 to TRBJ1-1; no firm D call. The CDR3 has 14 residues. Germline V CDR1 and CDR2: SGDLS, YYNGEE. V gave up 0 bases and J gave up 3 bases, with 9 bases separating them. The CDR3 loop reads CASSVDPHDTEAFF. As DNA, the CDR3 is TGTGCCAGCAGCGTAGACCCCCATGACACTGAAGCTTTCTTT.

The chain links TRBV18 to TRBJ2-7; TRBD1 matches 7 bases. Germline V gene data show CDR1 as KGHSH and CDR2 as LQKENI. The CDR3 runs to 17 residues. J lost 0 bases, V lost 6 bases, and 14 bases had no gene match. The CDR3 coding sequence is TGTGCCAGCTCTCCCCCCGGACAGGCCCTTTCCTCCTACGAGCAGTACTTC. This gives the protein CASSPPGQALSSYEQYF.

The chain is built from TRBV6-1 and TRBJ1-1, with 9 positions matching TRBD1. CDR3 size: 15 residues. V lost 5 bases, J lost 5 bases, and 9 bases stayed unmatched. Germline values: CDR1 MNHNS, CDR2 SASEGT. Here the CDR3 reads CASSPRQGVRTEAFF. Written as DNA, the CDR3 is TGTGCCAGCAGTCCCCGACAGGGGGTTCGGACTGAAGCTTTCTTT.

The chain recombines TRBV4-2 with TRBJ2-1; D tentatively reads TRBD1 or TRBD2 (5 bases each). Germline-derived CDR1 and CDR2 are LGHNA and YNFKEQ. V was cut by 0 bases and J by 9 bases, with 15 bases left in between. CDR3 length: 15 amino acids. This CDR3 reads CASSQDAGRVGEQFF. In nucleotides, the CDR3 is TGTGCCAGCAGCCAAGATGCGGGCAGGGTTGGTGAGCAGTTCTTC.

V and J are TRBV19 and TRBJ1-1; 7 positions match TRBD1. This CDR3 is 15 amino acids long. Germline V CDR1 and CDR2: LNHDA, SQIVND (reference sequence). V lost 5 bases to trimming and J lost 5 bases; unmatched junction nucleotides: 11. CDR3: CASSSKGGEGTEAFF. The CDR3 DNA sequence: TGTGCCAGTAGTTCTAAAGGGGGCGAGGGGACTGAAGCTTTCTTT. Complete variable domain (other parts from reference TRBV19 and TRBJ1-1): DGGITQSPKYLFRKEGQNVTLSCEQNLNHDAMYWYRQDPGQGLRLIYYSQIVNDFQKGDIAEGYSVSREKKESFPLTVTSAQKNPTAFYLCASSSKGGEGTEAFFGQGTRLTVV.

The gene calls are TRBV28 and TRBJ2-7; D perhaps matches TRBD1 (6 bases). Looked up from germline, CDR1 is MDHEN and CDR2 is SYDVKM. This CDR3 spans 14 amino acids. Trimming removed 4 bases at V and 6 bases at J, with 16 bases between. In nucleotides, the CDR3 is TGTGCCAGCAGTTCGACAGGAGAGATGAGCGAGCAGTACTTC. This encodes CASSSTGEMSEQYF.

This chain connects TRBV5-1 to TRBJ2-1; the D gene is possibly TRBD1 (6 bases). Trimming took off 0 bases at V and 8 bases at J, with 15 bases between the two ends. Germline V gene data show CDR1 as SGHRS and CDR2 as YFSETQ. The CDR3 consists of 15 residues. DNA for the CDR3: TGCGCCAGCAGCTTGGCTGCCCCGCCAGGGGATGAGCAGTTCTTC. Its translation: CASSLAAPPGDEQFF.

CDR3 region: CASKRQGGGDTEAFF. CDR3 coding DNA: TGTGCCAGTAAACGACAGGGGGGAGGGGACACTGAAGCTTTCTTT. The chain uses TRBV19 and TRBJ1-1; 9 bases line up with TRBD1. In germline, CDR1 is LNHDA, CDR2 SQIVND (reference sequence). The trim removed 7 bases at V and 3 bases at J, leaving 9 bases unmatched. CDR3 length: 15 residues.

The J gene is TRBJ2-3, the V gene TRBV2, with 8 positions matching TRBD2. Germline CDR1 is SNHLY and CDR2 is FYNNEI. J was trimmed by 1 base and V by 7 bases; bases with no gene match: 4. This CDR3 spans 14 amino acids. The CDR3 sequence is CASNSGGRTDTQYF. The CDR3 DNA sequence: TGTGCCAGCAATTCGGGAGGGCGCACAGATACGCAGTATTTT.

The chain employs TRBV2 and TRBJ1-1, with D tentatively TRBD1 (5 bases). The CDR3 runs to 13 residues. Germline CDR1 reads SNHLY; CDR2 reads FYNNEI. With 4 bases removed from V and 1 base from J, the gap between germline ends came to 7 bases. CDR3 protein: CASSVGGNTEAFF. The CDR3 DNA reads TGTGCCAGCAGTGTTGGGGGGAACACTGAAGCTTTCTTT.

V gene TRBV28 combines with J gene TRBJ2-5; TRBD2 aligns across 9 bases. The CDR3 is made up of 14 amino acids. Germline V lookup: CDR1 MDHEN, CDR2 SYDVKM. J lost 4 bases, V lost 2 bases, and 2 bases had no gene match. The CDR3 sequence is CASSLAGGPETQYF. DNA for the CDR3: TGTGCCAGCAGTTTAGCGGGAGGGCCAGAGACCCAGTACTTC.

The genes are TRBV7-3 and TRBJ2-5; D may correspond to TRBD1 or TRBD2 (5 bases each). Looked up from germline, CDR1 is SGHTA and CDR2 is FQGTGA. The CDR3 has 14 residues. The V end lost 2 bases, the J end lost 5 bases, and 12 bases lay between the germline ends. The CDR3 is CASSLLGVSETQYF. The CDR3 nucleotides read TGTGCCAGCAGCTTATTGGGGGTTTCGGAGACCCAGTACTTC.